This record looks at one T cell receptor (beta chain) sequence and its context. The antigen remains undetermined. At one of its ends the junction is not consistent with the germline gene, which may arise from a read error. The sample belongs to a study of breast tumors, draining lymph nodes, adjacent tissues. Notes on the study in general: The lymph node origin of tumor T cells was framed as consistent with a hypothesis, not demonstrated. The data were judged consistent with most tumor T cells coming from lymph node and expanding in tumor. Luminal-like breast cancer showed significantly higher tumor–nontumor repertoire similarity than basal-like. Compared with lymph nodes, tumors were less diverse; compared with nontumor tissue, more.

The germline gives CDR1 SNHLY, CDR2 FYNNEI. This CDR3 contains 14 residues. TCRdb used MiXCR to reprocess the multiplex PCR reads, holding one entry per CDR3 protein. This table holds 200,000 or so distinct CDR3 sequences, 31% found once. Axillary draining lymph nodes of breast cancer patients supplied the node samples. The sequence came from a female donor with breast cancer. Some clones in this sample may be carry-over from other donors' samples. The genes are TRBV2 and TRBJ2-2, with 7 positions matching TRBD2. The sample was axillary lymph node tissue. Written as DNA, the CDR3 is TGTGCCAGCAACCGGGACTACTACACCGGGGAGCTGATTTTC. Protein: CASNRDYYTGELIF.